This TCR beta chain was obtained from a study of blood T cell repertoires in COVID-19. In the study overall: The samples span acute and convalescent COVID-19 from the United States, Italy and Spain. Sources were T cells, B-cell-depleted T cells, or PBMCs; the material itself was cDNA or gDNA.

Original analysis: Quantification of nucleated cells was approximated via reference gene primer amplification. The repertoire was sequenced with immunoSEQ multiplex PCR; TCRdb's copy has only in-frame clones and lacks some. V, J and clone size reflect that table, while D and trimming were determined from the DNA. The sample has about 23,000 clones, about nine tenths seen once; the top ten hold roughly 12%. The germline V and J ends were trimmed by 3 bases and 1 base, with 7 bases remaining between them. This CDR3 contains 14 residues. Per the germline V gene, CDR1 is SGDLS and CDR2 is YYNGEE. This clonotype was sampled from a woman older than 75 with active or convalescent COVID-19. Sequencing was done on a sample of peripheral blood. This chain joins TRBV9 and TRBJ2-2, with a possible D match to TRBD2 (6 bases). The CDR3 region is CASSGRVNTGELFF. The DNA of the CDR3 is TGTGCCAGCAGCGGGAGGGTGAACACCGGGGAGCTGTTTTTT.